What follows is one TCR beta chain and its context. This clone was found once. Its recognized antigen is unknown. No per-base quality is available; no much larger clone lies one base away. This sample is drawn from a study of T cell changes during pregnancy in multiple sclerosis (dated by TCRdb to about 2019). As for the study more broadly: The study looked at changes in the T cell repertoire across pregnancy in women with multiple sclerosis.

V loses 0 bases, J loses 2 bases, and the germline ends lie 6 bases apart. There are 13 amino acids in the CDR3, from cysteine to phenylalanine inclusive. The retained sequence is limited to the CDR3, 39 bases, with the frame set at the first base. CDR1 and CDR2, looked up from the germline V gene, are SGHRS and YFSETQ. Libraries were constructed by the immunoSEQ multiplex PCR assay. The source is immuneACCESS, and TCRdb retained only in-frame sequences with V and J called. Part of the clones is not carried over; for the studies checked, unresolved V genes explain less than half of this, and the remainder is unexplained. The sample table records about 46,000 clones; 80% to 95% of these occur just once. Of the sample, roughly 3% falls within the top ten clones.

This receptor was taken from a female donor with multiple sclerosis, enrolled in a pregnancy study. The rearranged chain carries TRBV5-1 and TRBJ2-7, with an unclear D gene assignment. The source was CD8+ T cells from peripheral blood mononuclear cells, collected in the second trimester of pregnancy. The CDR3 region has the sequence CASSLDRAYEQYF. The DNA is TGCGCCAGCAGCTTGGACAGAGCCTACGAGCAGTACTTC.